The present T cell receptor beta chain was sequenced within a study of T cell repertoires in cytomegalovirus infection. Across the whole study: Indications of both CMV infection and matching HLA type were provided by public TCR beta signatures.

Study outcomes and limitations: People with CMV and the relevant HLA were identified by cumulative public TCR beta family frequency. In two of eight donors, the top clonotype was HLA-C-restricted CMV-specific.

TCRdb reanalysed the reads using MiXCR and keeps one entry per CDR3 protein. The sample has some 200,000 distinct CDR3 sequences, approximately 19% seen once. The CDR3 covers 17 residues. Per germline, CDR1 KGHDR and CDR2 SFDVKD. V lost 5 bases and J lost 1; bases outside the gene matches: 9. This clonotype was recorded a few times. Its antigen is undetermined. This clonotype was sampled from a human donor in good health (CMV status not recorded). Some clones in this sample may be carry-over from other donors' samples. The rearrangement links TRBV24-1 to TRBJ1-5; TRBD1 aligns across 8 bases. Source material: PBMCs. This chain's CDR3 is CATSGVQGATSNQPQHF. CDR3 nucleotides: TGTGCCACCAGTGGTGTCCAGGGGGCAACGAGCAATCAGCCCCAGCATTTT.